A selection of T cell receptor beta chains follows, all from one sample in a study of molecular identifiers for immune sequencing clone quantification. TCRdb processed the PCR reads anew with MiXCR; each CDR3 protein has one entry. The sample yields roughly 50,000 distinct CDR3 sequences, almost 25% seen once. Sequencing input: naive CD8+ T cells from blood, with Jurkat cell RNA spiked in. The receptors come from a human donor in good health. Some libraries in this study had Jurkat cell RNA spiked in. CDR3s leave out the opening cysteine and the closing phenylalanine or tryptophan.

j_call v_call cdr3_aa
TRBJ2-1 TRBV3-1 ASTSGSSGDGEQF
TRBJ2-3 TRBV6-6 ASSYGFSDTQY
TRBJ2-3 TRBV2 ASSEAQQVSTDTQY
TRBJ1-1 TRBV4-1 ASSSPVGMNTEAF
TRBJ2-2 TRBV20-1 SARDNRAVTGELF
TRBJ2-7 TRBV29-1 SANVQGGEY
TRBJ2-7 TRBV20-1 SARELGDTSYEQY
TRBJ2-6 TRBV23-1 ASSLTGTGGYGANVLT
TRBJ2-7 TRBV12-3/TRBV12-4 ASSFSLAGLY
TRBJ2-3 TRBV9 ASSVVAGASTDTQY
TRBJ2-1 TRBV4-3 ASSQASDSDNEQF
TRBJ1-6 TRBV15 ATSGLFGNSPLH
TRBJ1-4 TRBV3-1 ASSQDVQGVGEDEKLF
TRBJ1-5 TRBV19 ASSTSGYSNQPQH
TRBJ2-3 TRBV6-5 ANSYSGGGSTDTQY
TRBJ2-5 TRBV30 AWKSSSEETQY
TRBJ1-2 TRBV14 ASSQDGFYGYT
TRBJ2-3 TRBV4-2 ASSQEGPGTDTQY
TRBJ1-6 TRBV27 ASSPITLTCYNSPLH
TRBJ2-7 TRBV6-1 ASIRTGDYEQY
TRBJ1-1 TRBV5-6 ASSLGGQAATEAF
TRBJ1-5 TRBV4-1 ASSQDLIRQGGQPQH
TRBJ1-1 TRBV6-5 ASSYSRGGLTEAF
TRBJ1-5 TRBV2 ASSDVGPGNQPQH
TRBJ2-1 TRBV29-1 IVEGDNDTYNEQF
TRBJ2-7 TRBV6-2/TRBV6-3 ASSYPGLEQY
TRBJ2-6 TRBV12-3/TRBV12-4 ASSSSGLAANSGATVLP
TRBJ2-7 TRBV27 ASSPGLNYEQY
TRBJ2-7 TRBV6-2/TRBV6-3 ASEGWGPEQY